One T cell receptor beta chain is described in this entry. The data were obtained in a study of shared clonotypes between healthy human individuals. Sequencing was performed with immunoSEQ multiplex PCR; in TCRdb, only in-frame clones are kept and a portion is missing. The top ten clones hold approximately 1% of a sample with around 2,100,000 clones, over 85% of them seen once. CD45RO negativity and positive selection for CCR7 defined naive CD8 cells, a population that excluded terminally differentiated effector memory CD45RA+ cells. CDR1 is MNHNS, CDR2 SASEGT, per germline. CDR3 length: 18 amino acids. Trimming at V came to 3 bases and at J to 4 bases, leaving 14 bases not matched to a gene.

What was sequenced was naive CD8+ T cells sorted from blood. The source is a man aged 18 to 35 in good health. J is TRBJ2-2 and V is TRBV6-1; 7 nucleotides align to TRBD1. The CDR3 here is CASSEPPRGLAFTGELFF. CDR3 nucleotides: TGTGCCAGCAGTGAGCCTCCTAGGGGGCTTGCCTTCACCGGGGAGCTGTTTTTT.